This TCR beta chain was found in a study of somatic mutations in cytotoxic T cells in rheumatoid arthritis. The data were produced by immunoSEQ multiplex PCR, yet TCRdb's version contains in-frame clones alone and is incomplete. Of fewer than 30,000 clones listed, over 65% are singletons. With 1 base removed from V and 3 bases from J, the gap between germline ends came to 8 bases. This CDR3 is 14 amino acids long. CDR1 and CDR2 from the germline V gene are SEHNR and FQNEAQ (reference sequence). The chain couples TRBV7-9 to TRBJ2-3; no reliable D call. This receptor was identified in a woman aged 18-29 years in good health. Sequencing was performed on CD8+ T cells sorted from blood. CDR3 in amino acids: CASSLVGLTDTQYF. The DNA for the CDR3 is TGTGCCAGCAGCTTAGTTGGTCTGACAGATACGCAGTATTTT.